A single sample gave rise to the 23 T cell receptor beta chains below, sequenced in a study of cytomegalovirus exposure and HLA in healthy donors. PCR amplification relied on 60 Vbeta primers (plus 13 Jbeta primers). Here immunoSEQ multiplex PCR was the method, and the copy in TCRdb shows in-frame clones only, minus some. The table has roughly 200,000 clones, roughly four fifths seen once; the top ten hold around 1.9%. Sequencing input: PBMCs. The receptor source for this set is a man aged 30 to 39 in good health and CMV-seronegative.

The chain has TRBV4-2 and TRBJ2-2; 9 bases line up with TRBD1. This CDR3 comprises 15 residues. J was trimmed by 5 bases and V by 4 bases; bases with no gene match: 5. The germline V gene encodes CDR1 LGHNA and CDR2 YNFKEQ. The CDR3 here is CASSLKGQGTGELFF. The CDR3 nucleotides read TGTGCCAGCAGCCTCAAGGGACAGGGAACCGGGGAGCTGTTTTTT.

V is TRBV7-8 and J is TRBJ2-5; 7 bases line up with TRBD2. The CDR3 consists of 17 residues. Germline loops: CDR1 SGHVS, CDR2 FQNEAQ. J lost 5 bases, V lost 5 bases, and 17 bases had no gene match. The CDR3 is CASSLGASAGVQETQYF. For the CDR3, the DNA is TGTGCCAGCAGCCTAGGGGCGTCGGCGGGAGTACAGGAGACCCAGTACTTC.

The J gene is TRBJ2-1, the V gene TRBV5-5; D gene unclear. CDR3 length: 15 amino acids. Germline CDR1 SGHKS, CDR2 YYEKEE (reference sequence). V lost 1 base to trimming and J lost 0 bases, with 8 bases between them. DNA for the CDR3: TGTGCCAGCAGCTTGCTAGGTGACTCCTACAATGAGCAGTTCTTC. Its translation is CASSLLGDSYNEQFF. Using reference TRBV5-5 and TRBJ2-1 for the parts outside the CDR3, the full variable domain is DAGVTQSPTHLIKTRGQQVTLRCSPISGHKSVSWYQQVLGQGPQFIFQYYEKEERGRGNFPDRFSARQFPNYSSELNVNALLLGDSALYLCASSLLGDSYNEQFFGPGTRLTVL.

This clone turned up a few times. The J gene is TRBJ1-5, the V gene TRBV6-5; D call uncertain. CDR1 and CDR2 (germline): MNHEY, SVGAGI. The CDR3 is 14 amino acids. The V end lost 6 bases, the J end lost 4 bases, and 13 bases lay between the germline ends. This CDR3 reads CASRDGRGNQPQHF. CDR3 sequence (DNA): TGTGCCAGCAGGGACGGACGGGGAAATCAGCCCCAGCATTTT.

The chain uses TRBV6-1 and TRBJ1-1, with 9 bases identical to TRBD1. CDR1 is MNHNS, CDR2 SASEGT, per germline. The junction had 4 bases not matched to a gene; V was cut back by 4 bases and J by 7 bases. The length of the CDR3 is 13 residues. The CDR3 nucleotides are TGTGCCAGCAGTGGACAGGGGGTTGGTGAAGCTTTCTTT. It encodes CASSGQGVGEAFF.

V usage is TRBV6-4 and J usage is TRBJ2-7, with a possible D match to TRBD2 (5 bases). The CDR3 spans 15 residues. Trimming stripped 5 bases from V and 6 bases from J, with 20 bases between. Germline V gives CDR1 MRHNA, CDR2 SNTAGT. CDR3 in amino acids: CASSQFGVGLAEQYF. CDR3 DNA: TGTGCCAGCAGTCAATTTGGCGTCGGGCTAGCCGAGCAGTACTTC.

This chain links TRBV7-7 with TRBJ2-2; D ambiguous. Trimming pared 5 bases from V and 5 bases from J, leaving 6 bases between. Germline values: CDR1 SSHAT, CDR2 FNYEAQ (reference sequence). CDR3 length: 12 residues. The CDR3 loop reads CASSAETGELFF. The CDR3, as DNA: TGTGCCAGCAGCGCCGAGACCGGGGAGCTGTTTTTT.

The sample holds one count of this clone. This chain links TRBV7-2 with TRBJ2-4; D is perhaps TRBD1 (6 bases). V lost 1 base to trimming and J lost 0 bases, with 10 bases between them. Germline V gene lookup returns CDR1 SGHTA and CDR2 FQGNSA. The CDR3 is made up of 16 amino acids. CDR3 in DNA: TGTGCCAGCAGCTTAGGGACAGCAATAGCCAAAAACATTCAGTACTTC. Translation: CASSLGTAIAKNIQYF.

Turning to this clone: Other DNA sequences of this sample code for an identical CDR3. The gene calls are TRBV30 and TRBJ2-7, with 7 bases identical to TRBD1. This CDR3 is 14 amino acids long. The germline V gene has CDR1 GTSNPN and CDR2 SVGIG (reference sequence). The V and J ends lost 0 bases and 0 bases, in that order; junction bases with no gene match: 2. CDR3 nucleotide sequence: TGTGCCTGGAGTGTACAGGGGAGCTCCTACGAGCAGTACTTC. Translating it yields CAWSVQGSSYEQYF.

The V call is TRBV4-1, the J call TRBJ1-2; 7 bases line up with TRBD1. V shed 4 bases, J shed 7 bases, and the junction held 9 bases outside the gene matches. The CDR3 spans 14 residues. Germline V gene lookup returns CDR1 MGHRA and CDR2 YSYEKL. CDR3 sequence reads: CASSRGDRVSGYTF. DNA for the CDR3: TGCGCCAGCAGCCGGGGCGACAGGGTTTCTGGCTACACCTTC.

The J gene is TRBJ2-2, the V gene TRBV14; D is uncertain. The CDR3 length is 14 residues. CDR1 and CDR2 from the germline V gene are SGHDN and FVKESK. The V gene lost 3 bases and the J gene lost 4 bases, with 9 bases spanning the gap. In DNA form, the CDR3 reads TGTGCCAGCAGCCATAGGAGCTTCACCGGGGAGCTGTTTTTT. This translates into CASSHRSFTGELFF.

As concerns this clone: This same CDR3 is encoded by further DNA sequences in the sample. The chain joins TRBV27 to TRBJ1-1, with D unclear. This CDR3 is 14 amino acids long. Germline V gives CDR1 MNHEY, CDR2 SMNVEV (reference sequence). Between the trimmed V and J ends, which lost 6 bases and 1 base, there was a span of 12 bases. The CDR3 nucleotides read TGTGCCAGCAGCTTAGGACTGACGAACACTGAAGCTTTCTTT. Amino acids: CASSLGLTNTEAFF.

V is TRBV6-5 and J is TRBJ1-1; a possible D gene is TRBD1 (6 bases). This CDR3 is built from 13 residues. Trimming removed 2 bases from V and 8 bases from J, with 12 bases in between. Germline loops: CDR1 MNHEY, CDR2 SVGAGI. CDR3 nucleotides: TGTGCCAGCAGTTACGGGGTAGGGGGAGAAGCTTTCTTT. The encoded protein is CASSYGVGGEAFF.

This clone came up once. The chain is built from TRBV10-3 and TRBJ1-1; D gene unclear. Germline loops: CDR1 ENHRY, CDR2 SYGVKD. Between the trimmed V and J ends, which lost 0 bases and 1 base, there was a span of 9 bases. The CDR3 is made up of 15 amino acids. The CDR3 DNA reads TGTGCCATCAGTGAGTCGATAGCTGGGAACACTGAAGCTTTCTTT. It codes for CAISESIAGNTEAFF.

This clone was detected a few times. This chain links TRBV18 with TRBJ2-2; the D gene is possibly TRBD1 (5 bases). CDR1 is KGHSH and CDR2 is LQKENI in the germline V gene. This CDR3 has 15 amino acids. Trimming removed 1 base at V and 1 base at J, with 7 bases between. The CDR3 DNA is TGTGCCAGCTCACCACAGCAGGGGAACACCGGGGAGCTGTTTTTT. Its protein product is CASSPQQGNTGELFF.

CDR3 loop: CAWSVEKFGQNTQYF. CDR3 in DNA: TGTGCCTGGAGTGTTGAGAAGTTTGGGCAGAATACGCAGTATTTT. The J gene is TRBJ2-3, the V gene TRBV30; no reliable D call. The CDR3 sequence is 15 residues long. The ends were cut back, 0 bases at V and 7 bases at J, with 17 bases in the middle. The germline V gene encodes CDR1 GTSNPN and CDR2 SVGIG (reference sequence). The full variable domain, its missing parts supplied by reference TRBV30 and TRBJ2-3, is SQTIHQWPATLVQPVGSPLSLECTVEGTSNPNLYWYRQAAGRGLQLLFYSVGIGQISSEVPQNLSASRPQDRQFILSSKKLLLSDSGFYLCAWSVEKFGQNTQYFGPGTRLTVL.

This clone was counted once. V and J are TRBV4-2 and TRBJ2-4, with TRBD1 matching over 7 bases. With 3 bases clipped from V and 0 bases from J, the junction kept 11 bases outside the gene matches. The germline V gene encodes CDR1 LGHNA and CDR2 YNFKEQ. The CDR3 sequence is 18 residues long. CDR3 sequence reads: CASSHIDRDILAKNIQYF. In nucleotides, the CDR3 is TGTGCCAGCAGCCATATAGACAGGGACATACTAGCCAAAAACATTCAGTACTTC.

This clone has just a few counts. The rearrangement joins TRBV5-1 to TRBJ1-4; D may be TRBD1 (5 bases). Germline loops: CDR1 SGHRS, CDR2 YFSETQ. The CDR3 loop spans 15 amino acids. The germline V and J ends were trimmed by 0 bases and 8 bases, with 14 bases remaining between them. Written as DNA, the CDR3 is TGCGCCAGCAGCTTGGAAACAGGCATATCCGAAAAACTGTTTTTT. This translates into CASSLETGISEKLFF.

The chain couples TRBV10-3 to TRBJ2-2, with D perhaps matching TRBD1 (7 bases). Trimming pared 10 bases from V and 4 bases from J, leaving 16 bases between. Germline lookup yields CDR1 ENHRY and CDR2 SYGVKD. This CDR3 region has 14 residues. CDR3 bases: TGTGCCACTATGGCGGGACAGAGCACCGGGGAGCTGTTTTTT. It yields the protein CATMAGQSTGELFF.

This clone was detected once. The chain has TRBV19 and TRBJ2-7; D is unresolved. V dropped 10 bases and J dropped 0 bases, with 19 bases sitting between them. CDR3 length: 15 amino acids. Germline V gene sequence: CDR1 LNHDA, CDR2 SQIVND (reference sequence). The CDR3 coding sequence is TGTGCCACCTCGCCTCGGAGCTTCCTCTCCTACGAGCAGTACTTC. It is translated as CATSPRSFLSYEQYF.

The chain employs TRBV2 and TRBJ1-5; 9 positions agree with TRBD1. The trim removed 2 bases at V and 6 bases at J, leaving 11 bases unmatched. This CDR3 is built from 17 residues. Germline V gives CDR1 SNHLY, CDR2 FYNNEI. The DNA for the CDR3 is TGTGCCAGCAGTGAAAGGGGACAGGGCTTCCCTGGTCAGCCCCAGCATTTT. This translates into CASSERGQGFPGQPQHF. Looking up the rest from reference TRBV2 and TRBJ1-5 gives the full variable domain: EPEVTQTPSHQVTQMGQEVILRCVPISNHLYFYWYRQILGQKVEFLVSFYNNEISEKSEIFDDQFSVERPDGSNFTLKIRSTKLEDSAMYFCASSERGQGFPGQPQHFGDGTRLSIL.

The count of this clone is one. The V call is TRBV28, the J call TRBJ2-7; D might be TRBD2 (6 bases). This CDR3 is built from 13 residues. CDR1 is MDHEN, CDR2 SYDVKM, per germline. V was cut by 3 bases and J by 6 bases, with 12 bases left in between. The CDR3: CASSFRGRGEQYF. CDR3 in DNA: TGTGCCAGCAGTTTCCGCGGGCGGGGCGAGCAGTACTTC.

The chain is built from TRBV6-1 and TRBJ2-7, with 9 bases lining up with TRBD1. CDR1 MNHNS and CDR2 SASEGT come from the germline V gene. Trimming removed 4 bases from V and 6 bases from J; junction bases left unmatched: 7. The CDR3 runs to 14 residues. For the CDR3, the DNA is TGTGCCAGCAGTGGACCCGGGACAGGGCGCGAGCAGTACTTC. This gives the protein CASSGPGTGREQYF.